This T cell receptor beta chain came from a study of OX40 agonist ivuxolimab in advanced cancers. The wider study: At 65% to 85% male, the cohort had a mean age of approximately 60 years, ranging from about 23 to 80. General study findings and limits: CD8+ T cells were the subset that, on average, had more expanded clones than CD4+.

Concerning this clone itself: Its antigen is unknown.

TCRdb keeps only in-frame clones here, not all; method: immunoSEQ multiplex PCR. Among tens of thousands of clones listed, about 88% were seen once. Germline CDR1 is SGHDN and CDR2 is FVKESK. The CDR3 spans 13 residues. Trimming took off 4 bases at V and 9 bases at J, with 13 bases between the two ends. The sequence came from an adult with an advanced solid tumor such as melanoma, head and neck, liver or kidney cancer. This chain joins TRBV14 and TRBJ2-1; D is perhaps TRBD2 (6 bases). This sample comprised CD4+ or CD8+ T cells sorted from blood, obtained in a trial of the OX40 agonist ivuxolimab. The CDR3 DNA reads TGTGCCAGCAGCCTAAAAATCGGGGGTGAGCAGTTCTTC. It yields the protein CASSLKIGGEQFF.